A selection of T cell receptor beta chains follows, all from one sample in a study of T cells in localized non-small cell lung cancer. Repertoires were generated with immunoSEQ multiplex PCR, while TCRdb's copy carries only in-frame clones and drops some. This table holds approximately 100,000 clones, more than 75% found once. Specimen: PBMCs, collected before any cancer treatment. Receptors originate from a woman aged 35 to 75 with stage II squamous cell lung carcinoma. CDR3s include the opening cysteine and the closing phenylalanine or tryptophan. Each record gives: CDR3 protein, CDR3 DNA, clone size, J gene, V gene, D gene. The D gene is left open where the match is weak. A row's size may be missing; if present it is once, few, many or a size class.

CDR3: CAWRYGRNEQFF
DNA: TGTGCCTGGAGGTACGGGCGCAATGAGCAGTTCTTC
size: .
J: TRBJ2-1
V: TRBV30
D: .

CDR3: CASSSYGLADLSYEQYF
DNA: TGTGCCAGCAGCTCGTATGGTCTAGCGGACCTCTCCTACGAGCAGTACTTC
size: .
J: TRBJ2-7
V: TRBV11-2
D: TRBD2

CDR3: CASSYGGSATEAFF
DNA: TGTGCCAGCAGTTACGGGGGATCGGCCACTGAAGCTTTCTTT
size: once
J: TRBJ1-1
V: TRBV6-5
D: .

CDR3: CASNLGQSGGYTF
DNA: TGTGCCAGCAACTTGGGACAGTCAGGCGGCTACACCTTC
size: .
J: TRBJ1-2
V: TRBV28
D: TRBD1

CDR3: CASSLGGQGNQPQHF
DNA: TGTGCCAGCAGCTTGGGCGGACAGGGAAATCAGCCCCAGCATTTT
size: .
J: TRBJ1-5
V: TRBV7-8
D: TRBD1

CDR3: CASSEHYQAEQYF
DNA: TGTGCCAGCAGTGAACATTACCAAGCCGAGCAGTACTTC
size: once
J: TRBJ2-7
V: TRBV6-5
D: .

CDR3: CASSYSAGGDGYTF
DNA: TGTGCCAGCAGTTACTCGGCAGGAGGCGATGGCTACACCTTC
size: once
J: TRBJ1-2
V: TRBV6-5
D: .

CDR3: CASSLWGGLRLYF
DNA: TGTGCCAGCAGTTTGTGGGGAGGACTACGCCTGTATTTT
size: .
J: TRBJ2-3
V: TRBV27
D: .

CDR3: CASSARQDLSTDTQYF
DNA: TGTGCCAGCAGCGCGCGACAAGACCTAAGCACAGATACGCAGTATTTT
size: few
J: TRBJ2-3
V: TRBV9
D: .

CDR3: CASSVGPAPSNYGYTF
DNA: TGTGCCAGCAGCGTAGGTCCAGCCCCTTCTAACTATGGCTACACCTTC
size: once
J: TRBJ1-2
V: TRBV9
D: .

CDR3: CASSARGAGDEKLFF
DNA: TGTGCCAGCAGCGCTCGGGGGGCTGGGGATGAAAAACTGTTTTTT
size: .
J: TRBJ1-4
V: TRBV11-3
D: .

CDR3: CASSLLSGNTIYF
DNA: TGTGCCAGCAGCTTGCTCTCTGGAAACACCATATATTTT
size: few
J: TRBJ1-3
V: TRBV5-4
D: .

CDR3: CASSRDRDDGYTF
DNA: TGTGCCAGTAGTCGGGACAGGGACGATGGCTACACCTTC
size: .
J: TRBJ1-2
V: TRBV19
D: TRBD1

CDR3: CASAGPYNEQFF
DNA: TGTGCCAGCGCAGGACCCTACAATGAGCAGTTCTTC
size: .
J: TRBJ2-1
V: TRBV27
D: .

CDR3: CASGLPYEQYF
DNA: TGTGCCAGCGGATTGCCCTACGAGCAGTACTTC
size: .
J: TRBJ2-7
V: TRBV6-5
D: .

CDR3: CAWSTGANLRTEAFF
DNA: TGTGCCTGGTCGACAGGGGCGAATTTAAGGACTGAAGCTTTCTTT
size: .
J: TRBJ1-1
V: TRBV30
D: TRBD1

CDR3: CAGSLRQGTDTQYF
DNA: TGTGCCGGCAGCCTGCGACAGGGCACAGATACGCAGTATTTT
size: .
J: TRBJ2-3
V: TRBV5-4
D: .